This T cell receptor (beta chain) originates from a study of vaccination effects on CD4 cells after COVID-19. Findings and limits, study-wide: Few convalescent patients were studied, and early post-infection samples were lacking. In convalescents, post-vaccine spike-reactive clones were mainly new clones induced by vaccination.

To note about this clone: Its target is unknown.

TCRdb keeps only in-frame clones here, not all; method: immunoSEQ multiplex PCR. Among under 55,000 clones listed, roughly 75% were seen once. After expansion with viral peptide pools in the ViraFEST assay, antigen-specific CD4+ T cells were sequenced. Culture proceeded for approximately nine days, and CD4+ T cells were then isolated. The person acquired a PCR-confirmed SARS-CoV-2 infection between March and December 2020. Sequenced here: CD4+ T cells from PBMCs cultured with a peptide pool, sampled before COVID-19 vaccination. This receptor was identified in a human donor who had a prior SARS-CoV-2 infection.

The CDR3 loop is CASSKGLVLYDEQFF. The CDR3 nucleotides are TGTGCCAGTAGCAAGGGACTAGTCTTGTACGATGAGCAGTTCTTC. The V gene is TRBV19, the J gene TRBJ2-1, with 8 bases aligning to TRBD2. The CDR3 runs to 15 residues. Germline trimming cut 6 bases from V and 8 bases from J; bases unmatched to any gene: 12. The germline V gene encodes CDR1 LNHDA and CDR2 SQIVND (reference sequence).